Below, 29 T cell receptor beta chains from the same sample are listed, as sequenced in a study of T cell responses to AZD1222 COVID-19 vaccine. Measured with immunoSEQ multiplex PCR; TCRdb has only the in-frame clones, and not every one. Among some 120,000 clones listed, 84% were seen once. The sequencing here drew on peripheral blood, taken on day 0 of AZD1222 vaccination. These receptors were collected from an adult in good health.

The V call is TRBV6-5, the J call TRBJ1-1; D remains ambiguous. This CDR3 region has 15 residues. V lost 6 bases and J 1 base, leaving 15 bases between the germline ends. Germline-derived CDR1 and CDR2 are MNHEY and SVGAGI. This CDR3 reads CASSSLASWNTEAFF. The CDR3 DNA sequence: TGTGCCAGCAGCTCATTGGCATCATGGAACACTGAAGCTTTCTTT.

The V gene is TRBV5-1, the J gene TRBJ2-3; D not certain. The CDR3 has 14 amino acids. Germline CDR1 SGHRS, CDR2 YFSETQ. V lost 0 bases and J 5 bases, leaving 10 bases between the germline ends. The CDR3 spells CASSLENVIDTQYF. CDR3 coding DNA: TGCGCCAGCAGCTTGGAGAACGTTATAGATACGCAGTATTTT.

V and J are TRBV6-5 and TRBJ1-5, with TRBD1 as a possible D gene (6 bases). Germline V lookup: CDR1 MNHEY, CDR2 SVGAGI. Trimming cost V 8 bases and J 0 bases, with 11 bases left between them. This CDR3 is 14 amino acids long. CDR3 nucleotides: TGTGCCAGCGGGACACTTAATAGCAATCAGCCCCAGCATTTT. It encodes CASGTLNSNQPQHF.

The chain uses TRBV6-4 and TRBJ1-2; no firm D call. The V end was cut by 1 base, the J end by 5 bases, with 8 bases between. The CDR3 is 13 residues long. CDR1 is MRHNA and CDR2 is SNTAGT in the germline V gene. CDR3 sequence (DNA): TGTGCCAGCAGTGACTTCGGATCTTATGGCTACACCTTC. Translating gives CASSDFGSYGYTF.

This rearrangement joins TRBV13 to TRBJ2-7, with 8 positions matching TRBD1. Germline CDR1 and CDR2: PRHDT and FYEKMQ (reference sequence). The CDR3 has 12 residues. Trimming at V came to 5 bases and at J to 6 bases, leaving 3 bases not matched to a gene. The CDR3 loop is CASSADRGEQYF. CDR3 nucleotide sequence: TGTGCCAGCAGCGCTGACAGGGGCGAGCAGTACTTC.

The J gene is TRBJ2-1, the V gene TRBV5-1, with D possibly being TRBD1 (5 bases). Germline assignment: CDR1 SGHRS and CDR2 YFSETQ. The CDR3 sequence is 15 residues long. Trimming pared 0 bases from V and 4 bases from J, leaving 11 bases between. The CDR3 bases are TGCGCCAGCAGCTTGGGGTCAGGGTCGTACAATGAGCAGTTCTTC. Protein sequence: CASSLGSGSYNEQFF.

The chain joins TRBV2 to TRBJ2-5, with 14 bases matching TRBD2. There are 21 residues in the CDR3. Germline values: CDR1 SNHLY, CDR2 FYNNEI. V dropped 3 bases and J dropped 0; count of bases not matched to a gene: 15. As DNA, the CDR3 is TGTGCCAGCAGTGATAGACTAGCGGGAGGGTCTTGGGGGGTGTACCAAGAGACCCAGTACTTC. Protein: CASSDRLAGGSWGVYQETQYF.

The chain is built from TRBV28 and TRBJ1-6; 7 nucleotides align to TRBD1. Germline trimming cut 8 bases from V and 9 bases from J; bases unmatched to any gene: 10. The CDR3 contains 14 residues. Per the germline V gene, CDR1 is MDHEN and CDR2 is SYDVKM. The CDR3 here is CASGRQGAPSPLHF. The CDR3, as DNA: TGTGCCAGCGGGCGACAGGGAGCCCCTTCACCCCTCCACTTT.

The V call is TRBV6-2 or TRBV6-3, the J call TRBJ2-7; D is perhaps TRBD2 (6 bases). V was clipped by 6 bases and J by 0 bases, with 18 bases between them. The CDR3 spans 16 residues. Germline-derived CDR1 and CDR2 are MNHEY and SVGEGT. Here the CDR3 DNA reads TGTGCCAGCAGCCCGTTCAGCCGGGGGAGCTCCTACGAGCAGTACTTC. Amino acid sequence: CASSPFSRGSSYEQYF.

The CDR3 reads CASSPLGGSRETQYF. In DNA form, the CDR3 reads TGTGCCAGCAGTCCCCTCGGCGGGAGTCGGGAGACCCAGTACTTC. This sequence joins TRBV6-2 or TRBV6-3 and TRBJ2-5; 7 bases map to TRBD2. Germline V gives CDR1 MNHEY, CDR2 SVGEGT. J was trimmed by 5 bases and V by 5 bases; bases with no gene match: 11. The CDR3 extends over 15 amino acids.

The chain uses TRBV4-1 and TRBJ1-5; D not resolved. CDR3 size: 14 residues. Trimming cost V 1 base and J 3 bases, with 7 bases left between them. Germline lookup yields CDR1 MGHRA and CDR2 YSYEKL. The CDR3 nucleotides are TGCGCCAGCAGCCAAGCGGGTAACAATCAGCCCCAGCATTTT. It codes for CASSQAGNNQPQHF.

The V call is TRBV19, the J call TRBJ1-4, with 8 bases that match TRBD1. CDR3 length: 16 amino acids. In germline, CDR1 is LNHDA, CDR2 SQIVND (reference sequence). The V gene end was trimmed by 4 bases and the J gene end by 7 bases; junction bases not matched to a gene: 11. The CDR3 spells CASSNQRQGYGEKLFF. Written as DNA, the CDR3 is TGTGCCAGTAGTAATCAAAGACAGGGGTACGGTGAAAAACTGTTTTTT. Variable domain in full (rest from reference TRBV19 and TRBJ1-4): DGGITQSPKYLFRKEGQNVTLSCEQNLNHDAMYWYRQDPGQGLRLIYYSQIVNDFQKGDIAEGYSVSREKKESFPLTVTSAQKNPTAFYLCASSNQRQGYGEKLFFGSGTQLSVL.

The chain is built from TRBV24-1 and TRBJ2-1, with unresolved D. Per the germline V gene, CDR1 is KGHDR and CDR2 is SFDVKD. V lost 0 bases and J 5 bases, leaving 7 bases between the germline ends. The CDR3 is 14 amino acids. In DNA, the CDR3 is TGTGCCACCAGTGATTTGCGACTGGACAATGAGCAGTTCTTC. Residues: CATSDLRLDNEQFF.

This sequence joins TRBV23-1 and TRBJ2-7; 9 nucleotides match TRBD1. TRBV23-1 is identified as an open reading frame with a role that is uncertain. The junction had 20 bases not matched to a gene; V was cut back by 1 base and J by 7 bases. The CDR3 runs 19 residues. The CDR3 DNA reads as TGCGCCAGCAGTCAATGGGGGGACAGGGCAAATCCGAATACTGAAGAGCAGTACTTC. It encodes CASSQWGDRANPNTEEQYF.

The chain carries TRBV3-1 (or the pseudogene TRBV3-2) and TRBJ2-3, with D hard to call. CDR3 length: 15 residues. The V gene's germline CDR1 is LGHDT and CDR2 YNNKEL (reference sequence). Trimming shortened V by 3 bases and J by 0 bases, and 10 bases separated the two germline ends. In DNA form, the CDR3 reads TGTGCCAGCAGCCATCAGGAATTTAGCACAGATACGCAGTATTTT. This encodes CASSHQEFSTDTQYF.

The gene calls are TRBV10-3 and TRBJ2-5, with D possibly called TRBD1 or TRBD2 (5 bases each). V dropped 4 bases and J dropped 3 bases, with 9 bases sitting between them. The CDR3 runs to 13 residues. Germline V gives CDR1 ENHRY, CDR2 SYGVKD. The CDR3: CAISVEGKETQYF. For the CDR3, the DNA is TGTGCCATCAGTGTCGAGGGGAAAGAGACCCAGTACTTC.

CDR3 protein: CASSLSINSPLHF. DNA of the CDR3: TGTGCCAGCAGCTTATCCATAAATTCACCCCTCCACTTT. V gene TRBV11-2 combines with J gene TRBJ1-6, with no clear D. CDR1 and CDR2 (germline): SGHAT, FQNNGV. The ends were cut back, 2 bases at V and 7 bases at J, with 6 bases in the middle. There are 13 residues in the CDR3.

The rearrangement uses TRBV18 and TRBJ1-6; 10 bases are shared with TRBD1. The J segment lost 8 bases and the V segment lost 4 bases, leaving 5 bases of the junction unmatched. CDR1 is KGHSH and CDR2 is LQKENI in the germline V gene. This CDR3 is built from 15 residues. CDR3 DNA: TGTGCCAGCTCACGGGACAGGGGAGGTGATTCACCCCTCCACTTT. It is translated as CASSRDRGGDSPLHF.

The CDR3 here is CASSLGASETQYF. The CDR3 DNA reads as TGTGCCAGCAGCTTAGGCGCTTCGGAGACCCAGTACTTC. The chain is built from TRBV11-1 and TRBJ2-5; D unclear. V lost 1 base to trimming and J lost 5 bases, with 8 bases between them. The CDR3 has 13 amino acids. In germline, CDR1 is SGHAT, CDR2 FQDESV (reference sequence).

The chain carries TRBV6-5 and TRBJ1-5; D not resolved. Germline V lookup: CDR1 MNHEY, CDR2 SVGAGI. The CDR3 extends over 15 amino acids. Between the trimmed V and J ends, which lost 7 bases and 0 bases, there was a span of 13 bases. CDR3 nucleotide sequence: TGTGCCAGCAAGATATCCGGAGATAGCAATCAGCCCCAGCATTTT. Encoded protein: CASKISGDSNQPQHF.

The chain combines TRBV28 with TRBJ2-5; 8 nucleotides line up with TRBD2. Germline V gives CDR1 MDHEN, CDR2 SYDVKM. CDR3 length: 16 residues. V lost 7 bases and J lost 0; bases outside the gene matches: 10. CDR3 loop: CASTKAGAPNQETQYF. In DNA, the CDR3 is TGTGCCAGCACTAAAGCGGGGGCCCCAAACCAAGAGACCCAGTACTTC.

This clone was detected only a few times. This chain connects TRBV9 to TRBJ2-7, with D unclear. In germline, CDR1 is SGDLS, CDR2 YYNGEE. V lost 4 bases to trimming and J lost 2 bases, with 19 bases between them. This CDR3 is built from 16 residues. This CDR3 is CASSSRPRALTYEQYF. Written as DNA, the CDR3 is TGTGCCAGCAGCTCACGACCTCGGGCGCTTACCTACGAGCAGTACTTC.

The genes are TRBV27 and TRBJ2-2, with D possibly being TRBD2 (7 bases). From germline, CDR1 is MNHEY and CDR2 SMNVEV (reference sequence). The CDR3 is made up of 16 amino acids. V lost 4 bases to trimming and J lost 4 bases, with 16 bases between them. CDR3 amino acids: CASSYGRGGGTGELFF. CDR3 nucleotides: TGTGCCAGCAGTTACGGCCGAGGGGGGGGCACCGGGGAGCTGTTTTTT.

This rearrangement joins TRBV4-2 to TRBJ2-2, with TRBD2 matching 10 bases. Germline V lookup: CDR1 LGHNA, CDR2 YNFKEQ. The CDR3 sequence is 20 residues long. Losses at the gene ends were 0 bases for V and 2 bases for J; bases not matched to a gene: 12. The CDR3 coding sequence is TGTGCCAGCAGCCAAGATACGAGGGTAGCGGGGGGAGCTAACACCGGGGAGCTGTTTTTT. Encoded protein: CASSQDTRVAGGANTGELFF.

The chain joins TRBV7-2 to TRBJ1-4, with 7 positions matching TRBD1. There are 14 residues in the CDR3. With 5 bases clipped from V and 5 bases from J, the junction kept 5 bases outside the gene matches. Germline CDR1 reads SGHTA; CDR2 reads FQGNSA. DNA of the CDR3: TGTGCCAGCAGCCTCATGACAGGGAATGAAAAACTGTTTTTT. Protein sequence: CASSLMTGNEKLFF.

The chain combines TRBV5-1 with TRBJ2-7, with 14 bases fitting TRBD2. V lost 5 bases to trimming and J lost 4 bases; unmatched junction nucleotides: 11. CDR1 SGHRS and CDR2 YFSETQ come from the germline V gene. CDR3 length equals 17 residues. For the CDR3, the DNA is TGCGCCAGCAGTTATACTTCCGGGACTAGCGGGGGATACGAGCAGTACTTC. Amino acid sequence: CASSYTSGTSGGYEQYF.

Only one count was recorded for this clone. The chain carries TRBV5-1 and TRBJ1-1; 8 positions match TRBD1. The CDR3 contains 15 residues. With 5 bases clipped from V and 1 base from J, the junction kept 7 bases outside the gene matches. Germline V CDR1 and CDR2: SGHRS, YFSETQ. The CDR3 DNA follows: TGCGCCAGCAGTTGGACAGGGTTGGGGAACACTGAAGCTTTCTTT. Translated: CASSWTGLGNTEAFF.

V gene TRBV28 combines with J gene TRBJ1-2; 9 positions agree with TRBD1. The CDR3 is 14 amino acids. Looked up from germline, CDR1 is MDHEN and CDR2 is SYDVKM. J lost 1 base, V lost 8 bases, and 5 bases had no gene match. The CDR3 here is CASGRQGDNYGYTF. For the CDR3, the DNA is TGTGCCAGCGGCCGACAGGGGGATAACTATGGCTACACCTTC.

In DNA, the CDR3 is TGTGCCAGCCGACCGATTTTCGGGGGGGCAAGCGACGAGCAGTACTTC. Its protein is CASRPIFGGASDEQYF. This chain connects TRBV7-8 to TRBJ2-7; TRBD2 matches at 8 bases. J gave up 5 bases and V 8 bases, and 17 bases lay outside the gene matches. The CDR3 is 16 amino acids. The germline V gene has CDR1 SGHVS and CDR2 FQNEAQ.